These T cell receptor beta chains were read from a single sample in a study of a mutant IDH1 vaccine in newly diagnosed glioma. The assay was immunoSEQ multiplex PCR, and TCRdb's table has in-frame clones only and misses some. The sample includes about 34,000 clones, over 60% of them seen just once. Sequenced material: peripheral blood mononuclear cells (PBMCs), taken from a glioma patient treated with radiotherapy, temozolomide or both. These receptors were collected from a man aged 50-59 years with glioma. Some clones in this sample may be carry-over from other donors' samples. CDR3s include the opening cysteine and the closing phenylalanine or tryptophan. The D gene is left open where the match is weak. Rows give clone size only sometimes, using once, few, many, or a class for an expanded clone.

J,size,V,D,DNA,CDR3
TRBJ2-7,-,TRBV5-4,-,TGTGCCAGCAGCTCCGTTTACGAGCAGTACTTC,CASSSVYEQYF
TRBJ2-2,-,TRBV19,-,TGTGCCAGTAGTATAGATCCAGATTTGTACGGGGAGCTGTTTTTT,CASSIDPDLYGELFF
TRBJ1-3,-,TRBV7-2,-,TGTGCCAGCAGCCCGGACAGAGGGGGAAACACCATATATTTT,CASSPDRGGNTIYF
TRBJ2-1,-,TRBV7-2,TRBD2,TGTGCCAGCAGCTTAGCGACTAGCGGGACCTACAATGAGCAGTTCTTC,CASSLATSGTYNEQFF
TRBJ2-7,once,TRBV7-6,-,TGTGCCAGCAGCTCCGACGCGGGATACGAGCAGTACTTC,CASSSDAGYEQYF
TRBJ2-3,-,TRBV7-2,-,TGTGCCAGCAGCTCGGGGGTGACTAGCACAGATACGCAGTATTTT,CASSSGVTSTDTQYF
TRBJ1-5,-,TRBV18,TRBD1,TGTGCCAGCTCACCACCCGGGACAGGGGGCCGACAGCCCCAGCATTTT,CASSPPGTGGRQPQHF
TRBJ1-1,few,TRBV10-1,-,TGCGCCAGCCTACCCGTGCAGGGGAAGAAGTATTACACTGAAGCTTTCTTT,CASLPVQGKKYYTEAFF
TRBJ2-2,-,TRBV14,-,TGTGCCAGCAGCAATTACAGGGTTAACACCGGGGAGCTGTTTTTT,CASSNYRVNTGELFF
TRBJ1-2,-,TRBV10-3,TRBD1,TGTGCCATCAGTGCCACTTCGACAGGGCAAGCCTCTGGCTACACCTTC,CAISATSTGQASGYTF
TRBJ2-1,-,TRBV5-1,-,TGCGCCAGCAGCTTCGGGACTTACAATGAGCAGTTCTTC,CASSFGTYNEQFF
TRBJ2-7,-,TRBV10-2,-,TGCGCCAGCAGGAGGGACTTCCGCTACGAGCAGTACTTC,CASRRDFRYEQYF
TRBJ2-3,-,TRBV5-6,-,TGTGCCAGCAGCTTAGACCGAACAGATACGCAGTATTTT,CASSLDRTDTQYF
TRBJ2-3,-,TRBV2,TRBD2,TGTGCCAGCAGTGATTCTGGGACTAGCGCGACAGATACGCAGTATTTT,CASSDSGTSATDTQYF
TRBJ2-7,-,TRBV18,TRBD2,TGTGCCAGCTCGCCGACTAGCGGTTTGAGTAACGAGCAGTACTTC,CASSPTSGLSNEQYF
TRBJ1-5,-,TRBV9,-,TGTGCCAGCAGCCCTAGAGGGAGCAATCAGCCCCAGCATTTT,CASSPRGSNQPQHF
TRBJ1-3,-,TRBV7-2,-,TGTGCCAGCCGCCTGGGAGGCTCTGGAAACACCATATATTTT,CASRLGGSGNTIYF
TRBJ2-3,once,TRBV2,TRBD1,TGTGCCAGCAGGGAACAGGGGGTAGGGACAGATACGCAGTATTTT,CASREQGVGTDTQYF
TRBJ2-2,-,TRBV29-1,-,TGCAGCGTCCTCAATAGGGACGCCGGGGAGCTGTTTTTT,CSVLNRDAGELFF
TRBJ1-2,-,TRBV5-6,-,TGTGCCAGCGGCCGGAAGGACCAGGGTCGGTATGGCTACACCTTC,CASGRKDQGRYGYTF
TRBJ1-1,few,TRBV6-6,-,TGTGCCAGCTCCTTCGGGAAGGCGTCGGAGGCTTTCTTT,CASSFGKASEAFF
TRBJ1-5,-,TRBV18,-,TGTGCCAGCTCACCAGAGGGGAACGGGCCCCAGCATTTT,CASSPEGNGPQHF
TRBJ1-2,-,TRBV2,-,TGTGCCAGCAGTCCGCGGATAGGCTTCTATGGCTACACCTTC,CASSPRIGFYGYTF
TRBJ2-1,few,TRBV25-1,-,TGTGCCAGCAAGGACGGATCCTACAATGAGCAGTTCTTC,CASKDGSYNEQFF
TRBJ1-4,-,TRBV2,TRBD1,TGTGCCAGCACGAGACAGGGGGTGGTTGAAAAACTGTTTTTT,CASTRQGVVEKLFF
TRBJ1-3,once,TRBV18,-,TGTGCCAGCTCACCAAGCTTGCCGGGGCTTCCCTCTGGAAACACCATATATTTT,CASSPSLPGLPSGNTIYF
TRBJ1-2,-,TRBV6-5,TRBD1,TGTGCCAGCAGTTACTCCCTGGGGACAGAGAACTATGGCTACACCTTC,CASSYSLGTENYGYTF
TRBJ2-5,-,TRBV18,-,TGTGCCAGCTCTCTGAGTGGAGGAGAGACCCAGTACTTC,CASSLSGGETQYF
TRBJ2-3,-,TRBV5-1,-,TGCGCCAGCAGCGAGACTAGGGGCGTTACTACGCAGTATTTT,CASSETRGVTTQYF
TRBJ2-7,-,TRBV10-3,-,TGTGCCATCAGTGAGAGTAATACTCCCGAGCAGTACTTC,CAISESNTPEQYF
TRBJ2-1,few,TRBV19,TRBD2,TGTGCCAGTAGTATAGCGGGGTTAGCGGGGTACAATGAGCAGTTCTTC,CASSIAGLAGYNEQFF
TRBJ1-4,-,TRBV7-9,-,TGTGCCAGCAGCTCCACCTTGACAACTAATGAAAAACTGTTTTTT,CASSSTLTTNEKLFF
TRBJ2-3,-,TRBV29-1,TRBD2,TGCAGCGTTGAAGTCCTAGCGGGGGGTGGCTATACGCAGTATTTT,CSVEVLAGGGYTQYF
TRBJ2-5,-,TRBV6-6,-,TGTGCCAGCAGTTCAGGGGTTAAGGAGACCCAGTACTTC,CASSSGVKETQYF
TRBJ1-4,-,TRBV2,TRBD1,TGTGCCAGCACCGCGGGACAGTATACAACTAATGAAAAACTGTTTTTT,CASTAGQYTTNEKLFF
TRBJ1-4,few,TRBV15,-,TGTGCCACCAGCAGAGACGGGACGGGGGGGATTAATGAAAAACTGTTTTTT,CATSRDGTGGINEKLFF
TRBJ1-6,once,TRBV7-9,TRBD1,TGTGCCAGCAGTCCCCCGGTACAGGGGGTGAATAATTCACCCCTCCACTTT,CASSPPVQGVNNSPLHF
TRBJ1-2,-,TRBV19,-,TGTGCCAGTAGTACCAGACGTTCTTCTAACTATGGCTACACCTTC,CASSTRRSSNYGYTF
TRBJ1-1,-,TRBV5-4,TRBD1,TGTGCCAGCAGATCCGGGACAGGGGGCGAGGTTTTCACTGAAGCTTTCTTT,CASRSGTGGEVFTEAFF
TRBJ1-3,-,TRBV4-3,-,TGCGCCGACACAGGTGACTCTGGAAACACCATATATTTT,CADTGDSGNTIYF
TRBJ2-2,-,TRBV12-5,-,TGTGCTAGTGGTTTGAGTCCGAACACCGGGGAGCTGTTTTTT,CASGLSPNTGELFF
TRBJ1-4,once,TRBV11-2,TRBD1,TGTGCCAGCAGCTACGACAGGGGGGATGAAAAACTGTTTTTT,CASSYDRGDEKLFF
TRBJ1-1,-,TRBV6-1,-,TGTGCCAGCAGTGAAAAGGGATTCCCCACTGAAGCTTTCTTT,CASSEKGFPTEAFF
TRBJ2-7,-,TRBV29-1,-,TGCAGCGTTGTGCCTGACGGATCCTACGAGCAGTACTTC,CSVVPDGSYEQYF
TRBJ1-1,-,TRBV5-1,-,TGCGCCAGCAGCTTGGCATCGGGGAACACTGAAGCTTTCTTT,CASSLASGNTEAFF
TRBJ1-1,few,TRBV14,-,TGTGCCAGCAGCCAAGATGTGTGGACTGAAGCTTTCTTT,CASSQDVWTEAFF
TRBJ1-6,-,TRBV2,-,TGTGCCAGCAGGGCCCTTACGGATTATAATTCACCCCTCCACTTT,CASRALTDYNSPLHF
TRBJ2-7,-,TRBV2,TRBD1,TGTGCCAGCAGTGTCCAGGGGGCGTCCTACGAGCAGTACTTC,CASSVQGASYEQYF
TRBJ2-7,-,TRBV7-9,-,TGTGCCAGCAGCTCGCAATCGGGGAACGAGCAGTACTTC,CASSSQSGNEQYF